This TCR beta chain was captured in a study of blood T cell repertoires in COVID-19. Study details: Acute and convalescent COVID-19 specimens originated in the United States, Italy and Spain. PBMCs, B-cell-depleted T cells, or T cells provided the cDNA or gDNA that made up the material.

As originally analysed: Estimation of nucleated cell counts was performed using reference gene primer amplification. TCRdb's table, derived via immunoSEQ multiplex PCR, lists solely in-frame clones and lacks some. V, J and clone size are taken as reported in that table, and D and trimming were inferred from the DNA itself. Altogether just over 200,000 clones are present, around 80% being singletons, with the ten largest covering 4.5% to 7%. This CDR3 spans 13 amino acids. Germline V gene data show CDR1 as MNHEY and CDR2 as SMNVEV (reference sequence). Between the trimmed V and J ends, which lost 4 bases and 8 bases, there was a span of 14 bases.

The sequence was obtained from a woman in her 70s with acute or convalescent COVID-19. The genes are TRBV27 and TRBJ1-2, with a tentative D call TRBD1 (6 bases). Sequencing was done on a sample of peripheral blood. The CDR3, as DNA: TGTGCCAGCAGTTCTCCAGGGGAGGGGGGCTACACCTTC. Its translation: CASSSPGEGGYTF.